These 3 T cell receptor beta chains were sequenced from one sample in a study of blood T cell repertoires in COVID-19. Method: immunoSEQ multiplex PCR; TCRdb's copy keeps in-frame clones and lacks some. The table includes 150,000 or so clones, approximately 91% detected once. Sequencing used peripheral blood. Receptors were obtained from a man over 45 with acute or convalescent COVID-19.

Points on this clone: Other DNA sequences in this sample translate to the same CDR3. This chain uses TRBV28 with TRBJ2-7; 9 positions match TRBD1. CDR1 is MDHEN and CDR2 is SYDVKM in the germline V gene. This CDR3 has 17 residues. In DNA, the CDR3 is TGTGCCAGCAGTTCCTATTATCGGGTACAGGGGGCGGAAGAGCAGTACGTT. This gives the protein CASSSYYRVQGAEEQYV.

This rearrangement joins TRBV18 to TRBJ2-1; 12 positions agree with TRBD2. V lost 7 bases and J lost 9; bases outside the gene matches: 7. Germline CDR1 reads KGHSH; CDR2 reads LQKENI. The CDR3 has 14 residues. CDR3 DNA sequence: TGTGCCAGCTTAACGACTAGCGGGAGTAGTGAGCAGTTCTTC. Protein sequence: CASLTTSGSSEQFF.

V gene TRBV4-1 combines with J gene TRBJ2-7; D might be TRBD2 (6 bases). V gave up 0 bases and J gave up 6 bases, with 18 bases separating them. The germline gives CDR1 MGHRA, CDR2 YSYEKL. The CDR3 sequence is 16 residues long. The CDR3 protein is CASSQDWDGSPPEQYF. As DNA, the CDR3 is TGCGCCAGCAGCCAAGATTGGGACGGGAGCCCTCCCGAGCAGTACTTC.